The 9 T cell receptor beta chains below come from one sample, sequenced in a study of T-cell reconstitution after alpha-beta-depleted transplantation in children. Unique molecular identifiers featured in how the TCRbeta library was prepared. A single record per CDR3 protein comes from TCRdb applying MiXCR to the PCR reads. Among about 98,000 distinct CDR3 sequences listed, about a quarter were seen once. Sequencing was performed on PBMCs, taken before TCRalphabeta/CD19-depleted stem cell transplant. The receptors derive from a boy under 10 years old with acute lymphoblastic leukemia, due to receive a stem cell transplant.

CDR3 loop: CASSSATSGGAGLRMQFF. The CDR3 DNA is TGTGCCAGCTCGTCAGCGACTAGCGGAGGGGCCGGTTTGAGGATGCAGTTCTTC. The V and J genes are TRBV18 and TRBJ2-1; 9 bases map to TRBD2. Germline CDR1 and CDR2: KGHSH and LQKENI. CDR3 length: 18 residues. The trim removed 6 bases at V and 12 bases at J, leaving 24 bases unmatched.

This clonotype was counted between two and nine times. J is TRBJ2-3 and V is TRBV20-1; TRBD2 might be the D (5 bases). The germline gives CDR1 DFQATT, CDR2 SNEGSKA (reference sequence). V was cut by 3 bases and J by 4 bases, with 14 bases left in between. This CDR3 has 14 amino acids. CDR3 coding DNA: TGCAGTGCTAGTGCGGGCGTGCGGGCAGATACGCAGTATTTT. Protein: CSASAGVRADTQYF.

This clonotype has a count of ten or more. This rearrangement joins TRBV10-3 to TRBJ2-3, with D perhaps assigned TRBD1 or TRBD2 (5 bases each). V was pared by 7 bases and J by 7 bases, with 21 bases between. This CDR3 contains 15 residues. The germline gives CDR1 ENHRY, CDR2 SYGVKD. The chain's CDR3 is CAIMAGTATQYTQYF. DNA for the CDR3: TGTGCCATCATGGCCGGGACGGCAACCCAATATACGCAGTATTTT.

This clonotype showed up just a few times. The chain is built from TRBV28 and TRBJ2-5, with 7 bases lining up with TRBD2. CDR1 is MDHEN, CDR2 SYDVKM, per germline. The J segment lost 4 bases and the V segment lost 4 bases, leaving 6 bases of the junction unmatched. The CDR3 runs 14 residues. The CDR3: CASSSSGGAETQYF. The CDR3, as DNA: TGTGCCAGCAGTTCTAGCGGAGGGGCAGAGACCCAGTACTTC.

This clonotype was seen many times. The chain combines TRBV4-1 with TRBJ2-3, with TRBD2 as a possible D gene (6 bases). Trimming took off 4 bases at V and 5 bases at J, with 22 bases between the two ends. Germline assignment: CDR1 MGHRA and CDR2 YSYEKL. The CDR3 sequence is 17 residues long. CDR3 protein: CASSLDTGGGAKDTQYF. CDR3 bases: TGCGCCAGCAGCCTGGATACGGGCGGAGGGGCCAAAGATACGCAGTATTTT.

This clonotype was seen a few times. The chain combines TRBV7-8 with TRBJ1-5, with TRBD1 matching over 8 bases. Per the germline V gene, CDR1 is SGHVS and CDR2 is FQNEAQ. V lost 1 base, J lost 6 bases, and 5 bases stayed unmatched. This CDR3 comprises 15 residues. The CDR3 is CASSLGQGASQPQHF. The CDR3 DNA reads TGTGCCAGCAGCTTAGGGCAGGGGGCCAGTCAGCCCCAGCATTTT.

This clonotype was counted between two and nine times. The CDR3 spells CATGAGTSVNEQFF. Here the CDR3 DNA reads TGTGCCACGGGTGCTGGGACTAGCGTCAATGAGCAGTTCTTC. The V and J genes are TRBV2 and TRBJ2-1; 10 bases fit TRBD2. The CDR3 is made up of 14 amino acids. V lost 10 bases and J lost 6; bases outside the gene matches: 9. Per germline, CDR1 SNHLY and CDR2 FYNNEI.

This clonotype was recorded a few times. This chain connects TRBV12-3 or TRBV12-4 to TRBJ2-3; no firm D call. This CDR3 contains 14 residues. The ends were cut back, 6 bases at V and 0 bases at J, with 10 bases in the middle. This CDR3 reads CASSLLSSTDTQYF. For the CDR3, the DNA is TGTGCCAGCAGCCTCCTTTCTAGCACAGATACGCAGTATTTT.

This clonotype was observed a few times. This sequence joins TRBV11-1 and TRBJ2-1; unclear D gene. Germline V gene sequence: CDR1 SGHAT, CDR2 FQDESV (reference sequence). The CDR3 spans 14 residues. Trimming took off 5 bases at V and 5 bases at J, with 13 bases between the two ends. CDR3 bases: TGTGCCAGCAGCCTCATCGACTCACACAATGAGCAGTTCTTC. Translating gives CASSLIDSHNEQFF.